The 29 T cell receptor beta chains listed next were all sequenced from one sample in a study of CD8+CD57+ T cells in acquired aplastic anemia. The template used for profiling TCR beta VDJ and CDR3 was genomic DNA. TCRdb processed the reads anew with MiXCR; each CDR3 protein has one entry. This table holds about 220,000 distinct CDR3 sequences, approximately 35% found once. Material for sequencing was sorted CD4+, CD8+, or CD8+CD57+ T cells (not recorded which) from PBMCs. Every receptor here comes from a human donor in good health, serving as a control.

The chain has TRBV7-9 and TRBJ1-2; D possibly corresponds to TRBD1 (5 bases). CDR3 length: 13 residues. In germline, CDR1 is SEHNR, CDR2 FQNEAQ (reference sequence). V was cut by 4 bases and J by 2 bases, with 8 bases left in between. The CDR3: CASSSDSNYGYTF. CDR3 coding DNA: TGTGCCAGCAGCTCCGACAGCAACTATGGCTACACCTTC.

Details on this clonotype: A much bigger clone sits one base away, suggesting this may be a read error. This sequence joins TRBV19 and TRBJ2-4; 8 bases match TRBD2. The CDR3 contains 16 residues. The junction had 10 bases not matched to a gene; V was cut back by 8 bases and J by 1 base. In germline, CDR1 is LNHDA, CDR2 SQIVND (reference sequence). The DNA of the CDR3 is TGTGCCAGTGGTCCCACAGCGGGAGTTGCCAAAAACATTCAGTACTTC. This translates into CASGPTAGVAKNIQYF.

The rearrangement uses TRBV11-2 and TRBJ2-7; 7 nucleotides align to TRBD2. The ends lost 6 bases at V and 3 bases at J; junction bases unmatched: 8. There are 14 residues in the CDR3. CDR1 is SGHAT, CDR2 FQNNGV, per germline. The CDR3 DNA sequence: TGTGCCAGCAGGAGCCCGGTAGCGGGCTACGAGCAGTACTTC. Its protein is CASRSPVAGYEQYF.

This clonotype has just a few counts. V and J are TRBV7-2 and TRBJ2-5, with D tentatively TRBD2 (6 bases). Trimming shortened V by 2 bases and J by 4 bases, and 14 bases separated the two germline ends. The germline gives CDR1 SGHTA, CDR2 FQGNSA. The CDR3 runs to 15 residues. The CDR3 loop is CASSLIRGTTETQYF. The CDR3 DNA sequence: TGTGCCAGCAGCTTAATCCGCGGGACCACAGAGACCCAGTACTTC.

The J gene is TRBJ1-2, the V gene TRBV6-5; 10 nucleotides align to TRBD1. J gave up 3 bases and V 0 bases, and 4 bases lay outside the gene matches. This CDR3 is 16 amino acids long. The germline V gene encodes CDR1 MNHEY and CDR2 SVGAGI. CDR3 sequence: CASSYSFGTGDYGYTF. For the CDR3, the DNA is TGTGCCAGCAGTTACTCATTTGGGACAGGGGACTATGGCTACACCTTC.

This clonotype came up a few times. The CDR3 protein is CSASLGQGAKPGAFF. The CDR3 nucleotides read TGCAGTGCTAGTCTCGGACAGGGGGCAAAACCCGGAGCTTTCTTT. The chain carries TRBV20-1 and TRBJ1-1, with 11 positions matching TRBD1. The germline CDR1 and CDR2 sequences are DFQATT and SNEGSKA (reference sequence). The CDR3 totals 15 residues. J gave up 10 bases and V 3 bases, and 13 bases lay outside the gene matches.

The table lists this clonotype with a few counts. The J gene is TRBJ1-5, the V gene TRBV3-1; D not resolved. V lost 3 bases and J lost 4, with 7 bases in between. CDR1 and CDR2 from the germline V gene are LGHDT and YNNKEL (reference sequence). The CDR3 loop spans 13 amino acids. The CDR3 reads CASSQSNNQPQHF. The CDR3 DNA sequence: TGTGCCAGCAGCCAGTCCAATAATCAGCCCCAGCATTTT.

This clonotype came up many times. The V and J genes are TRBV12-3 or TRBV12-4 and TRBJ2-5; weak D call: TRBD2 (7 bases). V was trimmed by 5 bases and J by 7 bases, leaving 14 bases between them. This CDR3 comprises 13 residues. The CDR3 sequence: CASSLTGGATQYF. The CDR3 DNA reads TGTGCCAGCAGTCTCACTGGGGGGGCGACCCAGTACTTC.

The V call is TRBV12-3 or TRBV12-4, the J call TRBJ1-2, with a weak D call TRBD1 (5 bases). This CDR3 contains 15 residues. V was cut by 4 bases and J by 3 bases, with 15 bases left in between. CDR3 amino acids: CASSWGSSGDYGYTF. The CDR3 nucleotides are TGTGCCAGCAGTTGGGGCTCCTCGGGGGACTATGGCTACACCTTC.

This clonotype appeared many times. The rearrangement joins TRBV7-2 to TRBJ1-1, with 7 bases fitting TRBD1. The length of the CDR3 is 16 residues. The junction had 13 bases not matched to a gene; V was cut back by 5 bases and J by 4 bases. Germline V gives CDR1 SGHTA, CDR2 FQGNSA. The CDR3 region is CASSAQTGNVITEAFF. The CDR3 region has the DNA TGTGCCAGCAGCGCTCAGACAGGGAATGTTATCACTGAAGCTTTCTTT. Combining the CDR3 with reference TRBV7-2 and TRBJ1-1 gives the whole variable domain GAGVSQSPSNKVTEKGKDVELRCDPISGHTALYWYRQSLGQGLEFLIYFQGNSAPDKSGLPSDRFSAERTGGSVSTLTIQRTQQEDSAVYLCASSAQTGNVITEAFFGQGTRLTVV.

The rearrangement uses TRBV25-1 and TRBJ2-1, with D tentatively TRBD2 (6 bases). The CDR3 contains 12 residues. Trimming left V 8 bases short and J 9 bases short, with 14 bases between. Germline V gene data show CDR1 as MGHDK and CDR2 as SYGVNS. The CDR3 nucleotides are TGTGCCAGCTCACCTTCGGGGGTTGAGCAGTTCTTC. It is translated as CASSPSGVEQFF.

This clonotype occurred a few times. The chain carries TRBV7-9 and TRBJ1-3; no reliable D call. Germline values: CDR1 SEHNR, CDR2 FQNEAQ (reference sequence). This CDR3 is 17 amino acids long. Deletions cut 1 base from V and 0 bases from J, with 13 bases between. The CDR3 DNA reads TGTGCCAGCAGCTTAGTATCTCAGGAACTCTCTGGAAACACCATATATTTT. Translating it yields CASSLVSQELSGNTIYF. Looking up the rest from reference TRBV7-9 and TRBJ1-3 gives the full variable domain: DTGVSQNPRHKITKRGQNVTFRCDPISEHNRLYWYRQTLGQGPEFLTYFQNEAQLEKSRLLSDRFSAERPKGSFSTLEIQRTEQGDSAMYLCASSLVSQELSGNTIYFGEGSWLTVV.

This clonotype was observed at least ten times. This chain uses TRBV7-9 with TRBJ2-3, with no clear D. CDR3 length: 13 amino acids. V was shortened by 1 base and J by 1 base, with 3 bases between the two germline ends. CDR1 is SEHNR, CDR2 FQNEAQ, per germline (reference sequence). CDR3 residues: CASSLGRTDTQYF. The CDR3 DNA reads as TGTGCCAGCAGCTTAGGACGCACAGATACGCAGTATTTT.

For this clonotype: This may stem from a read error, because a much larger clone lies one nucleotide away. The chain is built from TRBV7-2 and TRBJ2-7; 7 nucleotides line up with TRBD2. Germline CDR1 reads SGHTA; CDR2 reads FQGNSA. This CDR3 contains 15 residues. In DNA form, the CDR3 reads TGTGCCAGCGGCTTAGGGAGGGCGGGAACCTACGAGCAGTACTTC. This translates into CASGLGRAGTYEQYF.

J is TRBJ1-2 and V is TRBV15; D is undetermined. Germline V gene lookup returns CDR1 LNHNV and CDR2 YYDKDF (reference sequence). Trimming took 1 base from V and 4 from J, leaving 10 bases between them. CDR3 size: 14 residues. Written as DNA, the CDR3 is TGTGCCACCAGCAGAGCTAGGCAGGTCTATGGCTACACCTTC. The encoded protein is CATSRARQVYGYTF.

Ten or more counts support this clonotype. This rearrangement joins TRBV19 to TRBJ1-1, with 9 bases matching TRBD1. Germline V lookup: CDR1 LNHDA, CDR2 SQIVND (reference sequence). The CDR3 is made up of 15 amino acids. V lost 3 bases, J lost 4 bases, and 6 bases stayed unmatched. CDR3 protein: CASSIGQGRSTEAFF. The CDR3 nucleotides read TGTGCCAGTAGTATTGGACAGGGGCGGAGCACTGAAGCTTTCTTT.

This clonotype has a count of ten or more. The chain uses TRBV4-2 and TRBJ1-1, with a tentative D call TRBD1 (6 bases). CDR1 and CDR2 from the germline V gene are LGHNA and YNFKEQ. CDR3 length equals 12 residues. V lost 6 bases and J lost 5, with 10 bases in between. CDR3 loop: CASRGGQTEAFF. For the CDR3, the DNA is TGTGCCAGCAGGGGGGGGCAAACTGAAGCTTTCTTT.

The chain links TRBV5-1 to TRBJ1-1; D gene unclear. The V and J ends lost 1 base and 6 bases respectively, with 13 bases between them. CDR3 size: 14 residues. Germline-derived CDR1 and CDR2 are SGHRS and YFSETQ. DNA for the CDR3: TGCGCCAGCAGCTTGCAGGATAGTGGCGCTGAAGCTTTCTTT. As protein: CASSLQDSGAEAFF.

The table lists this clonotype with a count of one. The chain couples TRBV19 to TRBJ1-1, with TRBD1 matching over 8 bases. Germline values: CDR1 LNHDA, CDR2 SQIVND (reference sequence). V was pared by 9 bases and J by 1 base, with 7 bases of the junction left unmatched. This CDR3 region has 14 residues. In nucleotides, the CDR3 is TGTGCCAGCCAAAGACAGGGGACGAACACTGAAGCTTTCTTT. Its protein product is CASQRQGTNTEAFF.

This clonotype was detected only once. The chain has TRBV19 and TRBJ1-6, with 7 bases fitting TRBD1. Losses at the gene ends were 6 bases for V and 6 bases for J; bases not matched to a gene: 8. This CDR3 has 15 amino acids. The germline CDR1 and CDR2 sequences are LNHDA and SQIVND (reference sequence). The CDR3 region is CASRRPGQINSPLHF. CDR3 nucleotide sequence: TGTGCCAGTAGGCGGCCGGGACAGATTAATTCACCCCTCCACTTT.

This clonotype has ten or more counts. DNA of the CDR3: TGCAGTGCTAGATCGACGGTCTATGGCTACACCTTC. Amino acids: CSARSTVYGYTF. This sequence joins TRBV20-1 and TRBJ1-2, with D unresolved. V gave up 2 bases and J gave up 4 bases, with 8 bases separating them. Germline-derived CDR1 and CDR2 are DFQATT and SNEGSKA (reference sequence). The CDR3 consists of 12 residues.

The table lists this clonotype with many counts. The CDR3 bases are TGCGCCAGCAGCTTGAGCGAACTAGCGATGGGAGATACGCAGTATTTT. Its translation is CASSLSELAMGDTQYF. V is TRBV5-1 and J is TRBJ2-3, with TRBD2 matching 7 bases. After removal of 1 base from V and 5 bases from J, the junction contained 10 bases not matched to a gene. This CDR3 spans 16 amino acids. Germline-derived CDR1 and CDR2 are SGHRS and YFSETQ. Based on the CDR3 plus reference TRBV5-1 and TRBJ2-3, the full variable domain is KAGVTQTPRYLIKTRGQQVTLSCSPISGHRSVSWYQQTPGQGLQFLFEYFSETQRNKGNFPGRFSGRQFSNSRSEMNVSTLELGDSALYLCASSLSELAMGDTQYFGPGTRLTVL.

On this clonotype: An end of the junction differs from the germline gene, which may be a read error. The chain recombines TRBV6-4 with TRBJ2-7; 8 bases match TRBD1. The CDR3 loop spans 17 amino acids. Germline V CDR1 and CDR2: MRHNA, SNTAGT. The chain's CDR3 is CASSHSTPAGGGYEQYF. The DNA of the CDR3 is TGTGCCAGCAGTCACTCGACCCCTGCAGGGGGCGGCTACGAGCAGTACTTC.

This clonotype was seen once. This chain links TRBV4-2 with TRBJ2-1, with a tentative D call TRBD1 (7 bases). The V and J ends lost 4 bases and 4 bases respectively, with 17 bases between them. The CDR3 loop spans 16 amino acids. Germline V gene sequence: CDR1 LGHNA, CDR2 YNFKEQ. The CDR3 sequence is CASSLPGGPGYNEQFF. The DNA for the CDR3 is TGTGCCAGCAGCCTGCCAGGGGGGCCAGGTTACAATGAGCAGTTCTTC.

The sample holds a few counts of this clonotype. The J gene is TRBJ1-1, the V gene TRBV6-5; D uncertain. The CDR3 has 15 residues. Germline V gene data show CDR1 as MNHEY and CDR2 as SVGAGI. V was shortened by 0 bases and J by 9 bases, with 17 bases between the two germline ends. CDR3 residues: CASSYSTGLSTKAFF. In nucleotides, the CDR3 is TGTGCCAGCAGTTACTCGACCGGGCTGTCCACGAAAGCTTTCTTT.

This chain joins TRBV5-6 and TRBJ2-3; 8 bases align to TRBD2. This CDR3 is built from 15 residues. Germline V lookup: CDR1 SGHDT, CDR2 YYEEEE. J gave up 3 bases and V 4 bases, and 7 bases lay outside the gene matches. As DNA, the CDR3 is TGTGCCAGCAGCCTACGGGAGGGGCAAACAGATACGCAGTATTTT. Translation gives CASSLREGQTDTQYF.

CDR3 region: CASSETDNTEAFF. CDR3 nucleotides: TGTGCCAGCAGCGAGACAGACAACACTGAAGCTTTCTTT. The V and J genes are TRBV7-9 and TRBJ1-1; weak D call: TRBD1 (5 bases). V lost 5 bases to trimming and J lost 2 bases, with 9 bases between them. The CDR3 contains 13 residues. The V gene's germline CDR1 is SEHNR and CDR2 FQNEAQ (reference sequence).

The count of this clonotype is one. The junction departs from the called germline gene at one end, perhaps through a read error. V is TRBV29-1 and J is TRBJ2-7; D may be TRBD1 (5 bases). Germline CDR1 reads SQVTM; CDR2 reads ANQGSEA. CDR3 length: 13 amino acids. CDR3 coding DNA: TGCAGCGTCGTAAGGGGCCACTCCTACGAGCGGTACTTC. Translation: CSVVRGHSYERYF.

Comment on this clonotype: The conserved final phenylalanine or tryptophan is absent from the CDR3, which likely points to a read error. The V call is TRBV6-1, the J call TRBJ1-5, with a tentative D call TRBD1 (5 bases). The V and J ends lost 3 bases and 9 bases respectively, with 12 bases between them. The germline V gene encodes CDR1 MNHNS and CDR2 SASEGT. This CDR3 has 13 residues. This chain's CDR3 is CASSDPRGRPQHL. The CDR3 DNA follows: TGTGCCAGCAGTGATCCGAGGGGACGGCCCCAGCATCTT.